The next 6 T cell receptor beta chains were all read from a single sample in a study of T cell responses to AZD1222 COVID-19 vaccine (TCRdb year 2021). The library was obtained by the immunoSEQ multiplex PCR assay. Drawn from immuneACCESS, this table holds only the in-frame rearrangements with V and J called that TCRdb kept. Clones are partly lost; checked studies trace under half to an unresolved V gene and leave the rest unexplained. The sample contains about 150,000 clones, 87% of them found a single time. About 2.8% of the sample rests with the top ten. The label giving this sample's time point can be read as: baseline before first vaccination. The input for sequencing was peripheral blood, taken on day 0 of AZD1222 vaccination. These receptors were collected from an adult in good health.

The V gene is TRBV7-9, the J gene TRBJ1-1; D not resolved. This CDR3 region has 10 residues. Germline loops: CDR1 SEHNR, CDR2 FQNEAQ (reference sequence). The V end lost 5 bases, the J end lost 5 bases, and 3 bases lay between the germline ends. As DNA, the CDR3 is TGTGCCAGCAGCCAGACTGAAGCTTTCTTT. Protein product: CASSQTEAFF.

This clone was detected a few times. V usage is TRBV18 and J usage is TRBJ1-2; 9 bases are a match to TRBD1. The CDR3 contains 14 residues. The V and J ends lost 6 bases and 4 bases, in that order; junction bases with no gene match: 6. Germline CDR1 reads KGHSH; CDR2 reads LQKENI. CDR3 amino acids: CASSQQGASYGYTF. The CDR3 region has the DNA TGTGCCAGCTCTCAACAGGGGGCGAGCTATGGCTACACCTTC.

Points on this clone: Other DNA sequences in the same sample also yield this CDR3. The chain has TRBV5-1 and TRBJ1-1; TRBD1 matches at 12 bases. Trimming removed 4 bases from V and 5 bases from J; junction bases left unmatched: 9. The CDR3 consists of 16 residues. CDR1 SGHRS and CDR2 YFSETQ come from the germline V gene. CDR3 DNA sequence: TGCGCCAGCAGCCCCGGGACAGGGGGCGCGGGGACTGAAGCTTTCTTT. Amino acid sequence: CASSPGTGGAGTEAFF. Using reference TRBV5-1 and TRBJ1-1 for the parts outside the CDR3, the full variable domain is KAGVTQTPRYLIKTRGQQVTLSCSPISGHRSVSWYQQTPGQGLQFLFEYFSETQRNKGNFPGRFSGRQFSNSRSEMNVSTLELGDSALYLCASSPGTGGAGTEAFFGQGTRLTVV.

This CDR3 is CASSRGSGNEKLFF. In nucleotides, the CDR3 is TGTGCCAGTAGCAGGGGATCGGGGAATGAAAAACTGTTTTTT. This chain connects TRBV19 to TRBJ1-4; D is perhaps TRBD1 (6 bases). V was clipped by 6 bases and J by 5 bases, with 13 bases between them. This CDR3 spans 14 amino acids. The germline gives CDR1 LNHDA, CDR2 SQIVND (reference sequence).

The chain joins TRBV18 to TRBJ2-3; D is ambiguous. V gave up 3 bases and J gave up 5 bases, with 6 bases separating them. Germline values: CDR1 KGHSH, CDR2 LQKENI. CDR3 length: 12 residues. The CDR3 here is CASSPVQDTQYF. The CDR3 bases are TGTGCCAGCTCACCGGTTCAAGATACGCAGTATTTT.

The V and J genes are TRBV6-1 and TRBJ2-7, with unresolved D. The CDR3 spans 13 residues. CDR1 and CDR2 from the germline V gene are MNHNS and SASEGT. Deletions cut 0 bases from V and 0 bases from J, with 3 bases between. CDR3 coding DNA: TGTGCCAGCAGTGAAGCCCGCTCCTACGAGCAGTACTTC. Its translation: CASSEARSYEQYF.